Listed here is a single TCR beta chain. Its antigen is currently unknown. The authors split each subset's genomic DNA evenly across several immunoSEQ plates. Generated by immunoSEQ multiplex PCR, the TCRdb table keeps only in-frame clones and is missing some. The repertoire holds hundreds of thousands of clones, with around three quarters as singletons. This sample was taken from a study of shared clonotypes between healthy human individuals. The CDR3 covers 16 residues. The germline gives CDR1 LNHDA, CDR2 SQIVND (reference sequence). V was pared by 6 bases and J by 6 bases, with 7 bases of the junction left unmatched. The study's findings and limits: Sequencing depth was predicted to influence how clonotypes are shared among donors. A handful of donors showed sharing of approximately 5% of naive CD4 clonotypes.

Donors included only healthy HIV-negative adults lacking recent acute infections or vaccinations. The receptor comes from a woman aged 30 to 39 in good health. The chain has TRBV19 and TRBJ2-1, with 14 bases that match TRBD2. Sequencing input: memory CD4+ T cells sorted from blood. Subset denoted: CD45RA-negative fraction. The CDR3 DNA is TGTGCCAGTAGGGGACTAGCGGGAGCTTCTGGCAATGAGCAGTTCTTC. As protein: CASRGLAGASGNEQFF.